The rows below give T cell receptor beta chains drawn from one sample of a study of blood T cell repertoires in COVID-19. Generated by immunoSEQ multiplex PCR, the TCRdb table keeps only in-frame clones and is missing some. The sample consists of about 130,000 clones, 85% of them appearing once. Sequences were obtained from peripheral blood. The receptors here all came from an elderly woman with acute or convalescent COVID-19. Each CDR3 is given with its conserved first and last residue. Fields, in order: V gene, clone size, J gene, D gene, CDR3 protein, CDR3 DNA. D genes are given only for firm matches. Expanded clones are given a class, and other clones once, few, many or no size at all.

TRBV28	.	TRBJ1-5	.	CASSSLGVWDRNQPQHF	TGTGCCAGCAGTTCTCTCGGGGTTTGGGATCGCAATCAGCCCCAGCATTTT
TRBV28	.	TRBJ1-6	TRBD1	CASSFSGGYNSPLHF	TGTGCCAGCAGTTTCTCAGGGGGCTATAATTCACCCCTCCACTTT
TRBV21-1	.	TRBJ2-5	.	CASSKASGGVETQYF	TGTGCCAGCAGCAAAGCTAGCGGAGGCGTGGAGACCCAGTACTTC
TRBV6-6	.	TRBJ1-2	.	CASTARQVTNYGYTF	TGTGCCAGCACTGCCCGACAGGTGACTAACTATGGCTACACCTTC
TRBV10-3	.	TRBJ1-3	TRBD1	CAISTGASGNTIYF	TGTGCCATTAGCACAGGGGCTTCTGGAAACACCATATATTTT
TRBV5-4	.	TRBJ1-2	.	CASRDRGTGYTF	TGTGCCAGCAGGGACAGAGGGACGGGCTACACCTTC
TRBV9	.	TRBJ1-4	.	CASSVGTGTRNEKLFF	TGTGCCAGCAGCGTAGGAACAGGGACACGGAATGAAAAACTGTTTTTT
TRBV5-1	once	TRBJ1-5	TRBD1	CASSTGTGEQPQHF	TGCGCCAGCAGCACCGGGACAGGGGAACAGCCCCAGCATTTT
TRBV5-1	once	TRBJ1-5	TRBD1	CASSSGQGDQPQHF	TGCGCCAGCAGCTCGGGACAGGGAGATCAGCCCCAGCATTTT
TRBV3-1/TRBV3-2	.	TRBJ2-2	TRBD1	CASSDRGDGELFF	TGTGCCAGCAGCGACAGGGGTGACGGGGAGCTGTTTTTT
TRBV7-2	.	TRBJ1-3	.	CASSFNSYGNTIYF	TGTGCCAGCAGCTTCAACTCTTACGGAAACACCATATATTTT
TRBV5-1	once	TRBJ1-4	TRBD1	CASSLEAGGGKLFF	TGCGCCAGCAGCTTGGAGGCAGGGGGCGGGAAACTGTTTTTT
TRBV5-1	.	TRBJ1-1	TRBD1	CASSPRGQMNTEAFF	TGCGCCAGCAGCCCGCGGGGACAGATGAACACTGAAGCTTTCTTT
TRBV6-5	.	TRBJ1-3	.	CASSYSRHPGNTIYF	TGTGCCAGCAGTTACTCGAGGCACCCTGGAAACACCATATATTTT
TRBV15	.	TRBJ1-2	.	CATSREQLYGYTF	TGTGCCACCAGCAGAGAACAGCTCTATGGCTACACCTTC
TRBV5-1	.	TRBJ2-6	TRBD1	CASSFRGLGANVLTF	TGCGCCAGCAGCTTTAGGGGGCTAGGGGCCAACGTCCTGACTTTC
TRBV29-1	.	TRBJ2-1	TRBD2	CSVEEGGPFISYNEQFF	TGCAGCGTTGAAGAGGGAGGGCCCTTCATATCCTACAATGAGCAGTTCTTC
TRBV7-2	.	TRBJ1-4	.	CASSLDSTNEKLFF	TGTGCCAGCAGCTTAGACTCAACTAATGAAAAACTGTTTTTT
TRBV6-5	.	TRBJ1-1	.	CASSYGHRNTEAFF	TGTGCCAGCAGTTACGGCCATCGGAACACTGAAGCTTTCTTT
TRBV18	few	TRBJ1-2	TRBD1	CASSLGQGNYGYTF	TGTGCCAGCTCACTAGGACAGGGGAACTATGGCTACACCTTC
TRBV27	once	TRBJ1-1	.	CASSPTGNRNTEAFF	TGTGCCAGCAGTCCCACAGGGAATCGGAACACTGAAGCTTTCTTT
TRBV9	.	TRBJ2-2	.	CASSARSMGGPHGELFF	TGTGCCAGCAGCGCCCGATCCATGGGGGGGCCGCACGGGGAGCTGTTTTTT
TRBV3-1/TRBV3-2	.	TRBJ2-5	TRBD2	CASSLRGAGEQETQYF	TGTGCCAGCAGCCTCAGAGGGGCGGGGGAGCAAGAGACCCAGTACTTC
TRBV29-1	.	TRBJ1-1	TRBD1	CSTRQGRANTEAFF	TGCAGCACGCGACAGGGGCGTGCTAACACTGAAGCTTTCTTT
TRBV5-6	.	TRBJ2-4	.	CASSLRDGNIQYF	TGTGCCAGCAGCTTGCGGGATGGGAACATTCAGTACTTC
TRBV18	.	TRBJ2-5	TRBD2	CASSPVFRLAGLKETQYF	TGTGCCAGCTCACCAGTGTTTCGACTAGCGGGGCTTAAAGAGACCCAGTACTTC
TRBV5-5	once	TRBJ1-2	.	CASSFVDPPASRGGGYTF	TGTGCCAGCAGCTTTGTCGATCCACCGGCCTCCAGAGGGGGTGGCTACACCTTC
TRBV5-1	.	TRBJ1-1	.	CASSFGGGDTEAFF	TGCGCCAGCAGCTTCGGAGGGGGGGACACTGAAGCTTTCTTT
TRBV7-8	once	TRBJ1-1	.	CASSIWGYTEAFF	TGTGCCAGCAGCATTTGGGGCTACACTGAAGCTTTCTTT
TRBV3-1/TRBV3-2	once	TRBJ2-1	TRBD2	CASSQGSGDLSEQFF	TGTGCCAGCAGCCAAGGTAGCGGGGATTTATCTGAGCAGTTCTTC
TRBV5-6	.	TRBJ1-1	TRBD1	CASGTGMGNTEAFF	TGTGCCAGCGGGACAGGGATGGGGAACACTGAAGCTTTCTTT
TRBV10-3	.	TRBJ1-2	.	CAITPEGAYGYTF	TGTGCCATCACCCCGGAAGGGGCCTATGGCTACACCTTC
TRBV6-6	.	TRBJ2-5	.	CASTGQETQYF	TGTGCCAGCACAGGGCAAGAGACCCAGTACTTC
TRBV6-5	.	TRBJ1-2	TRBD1	CASSYQGTGSYGYTF	TGTGCCAGCAGTTACCAAGGGACAGGGAGCTATGGCTACACCTTC
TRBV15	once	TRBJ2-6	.	CATTVRDIRQSGANVLTF	TGTGCCACCACGGTAAGGGATATTCGACAGTCGGGGGCCAACGTCCTGACTTTC
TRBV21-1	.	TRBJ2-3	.	CASSGKPRLGGSGTDTQYF	TGTGCCAGCAGCGGCAAGCCCAGGCTCGGGGGATCGGGGACAGATACGCAGTATTTT
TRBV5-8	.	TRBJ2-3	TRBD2	CASSMTSGGIQNTQYF	TGTGCCAGCAGCATGACTAGCGGGGGGATCCAAAATACGCAGTATTTT
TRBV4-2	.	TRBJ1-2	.	CASSRQNGYTF	TGTGCCAGCAGCCGTCAGAATGGCTACACCTTC
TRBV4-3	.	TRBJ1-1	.	CASSQEISAGSSVAFF	TGCGCCAGCAGCCAAGAGATTAGTGCAGGCTCGAGTGTAGCTTTCTTT
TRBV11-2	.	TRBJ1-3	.	CASSITDSGNTIYF	TGTGCCAGCAGCATAACAGACTCTGGAAACACCATATATTTT
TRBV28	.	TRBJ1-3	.	CASTGGRDTIYF	TGTGCCAGCACGGGGGGCAGAGACACCATATATTTT
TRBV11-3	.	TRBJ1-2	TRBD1	CASSSGQGYGYTF	TGTGCCAGCAGCTCGGGACAGGGTTATGGCTACACCTTC
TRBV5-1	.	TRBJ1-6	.	CASSVGASADSPLHF	TGCGCCAGCAGCGTGGGAGCCTCCGCGGATTCACCCCTCCACTTT
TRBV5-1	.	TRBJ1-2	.	CASSLASGVNYGYTF	TGCGCCAGCAGCTTGGCCAGCGGAGTTAACTATGGCTACACCTTC
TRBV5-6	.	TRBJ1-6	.	CASRATGHGSYNSPLHF	TGTGCCAGCAGAGCAACAGGACACGGCTCCTATAATTCACCCCTCCACTTT
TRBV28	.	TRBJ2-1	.	CASSLTGDPLGNEQFF	TGTGCCAGCAGTTTGACGGGGGACCCCCTCGGCAATGAGCAGTTCTTC
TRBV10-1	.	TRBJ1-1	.	CASSESGYEAFF	TGCGCCAGCAGTGAGTCCGGGTACGAAGCTTTCTTT
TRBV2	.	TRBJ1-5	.	CASSRQGNQPQHF	TGTGCCAGCTCGCGACAGGGCAATCAGCCCCAGCATTTT
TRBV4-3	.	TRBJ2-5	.	CASSQEYGLHQETQYF	TGCGCCAGCAGCCAAGAATACGGACTACACCAAGAGACCCAGTACTTC
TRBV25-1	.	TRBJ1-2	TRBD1	CASREQGFDGYTF	TGTGCCAGCAGGGAACAGGGGTTCGACGGCTACACCTTC